This TCR beta chain derives from a study of Tregs in tolerant kidney transplant recipients. Study outcomes and limitations: Activated donor B cell expansion appeared to reveal the most relevant donor-specific TCRbeta repertoire.

Thawed PBMCs were FACS-sorted into unstimulated CD4+CD25+CD127- regulatory T cells, CD4+CD25- non-regulatory cells, CD4 and CD8 cells. Trimming shortened V by 7 bases and J by 2 bases, and 6 bases separated the two germline ends. Germline loops: CDR1 LNHDA, CDR2 SQIVND (reference sequence). This CDR3 is 12 amino acids long. Sequencing used immunoSEQ multiplex PCR; TCRdb keeps in-frame clones, though not all of them. The table has about 100,000 clones, around 91% seen once. A note on this clone: Antigen specificity is unknown.

The genes are TRBV19 and TRBJ1-5, with D hard to call. Sample: CD4+ T cells from blood, taken before the transplant. This TCR was sampled from a human donor who received a combined kidney and bone marrow transplant. The CDR3 bases are TGTGCCAGTAACAGAGGCAATCAGCCCCAGCATTTT. This sequence encodes CASNRGNQPQHF.